This T cell receptor beta chain was profiled in a study of vaccination effects on CD4 cells after COVID-19. Study details: A couple of convalescent patients each provided a sample, at 16 days and at one week before vaccination.

A note on this clone: The antigen is undetermined.

Per germline, CDR1 SGHTA and CDR2 FQGNSA. Deletions cut 1 base from V and 3 bases from J, with 13 bases between. The CDR3 runs to 15 residues. Overall study findings and caveats: Long after vaccination, the clones induced by infection and by vaccine shrank markedly in size.

The repertoire was sequenced with immunoSEQ multiplex PCR; TCRdb's copy has only in-frame clones and lacks some. The table has tens of thousands of clones, around 72% seen once. Viral peptide pools were used in the ViraFEST assay to expand antigen-specific CD4+ T cells, and sequencing came afterward. Following an approximately eleven-day culture, CD4+ T cells were purified. A PCR test confirmed that the person had SARS-CoV-2 infection between March and December 2020. The receptor was derived from a human donor who had a prior SARS-CoV-2 infection. Sequenced here: CD4+ T cells from PBMCs cultured with a peptide pool, sampled before COVID-19 vaccination. The chain links TRBV7-2 to TRBJ2-7; D uncertain. CDR3 sequence: CASSLEYWQDYEQYF. The CDR3 DNA reads TGTGCCAGCAGCTTAGAGTACTGGCAGGACTACGAGCAGTACTTC.